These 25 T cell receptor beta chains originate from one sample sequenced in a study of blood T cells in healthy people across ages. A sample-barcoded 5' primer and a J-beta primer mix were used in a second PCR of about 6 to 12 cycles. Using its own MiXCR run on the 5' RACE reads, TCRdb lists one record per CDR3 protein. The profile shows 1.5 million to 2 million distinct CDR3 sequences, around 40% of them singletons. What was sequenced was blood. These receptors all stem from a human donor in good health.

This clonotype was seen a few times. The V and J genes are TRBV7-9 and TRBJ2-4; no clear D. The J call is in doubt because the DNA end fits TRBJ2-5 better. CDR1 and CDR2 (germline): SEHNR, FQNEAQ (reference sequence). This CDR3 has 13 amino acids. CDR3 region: CASSLNVVETQYF. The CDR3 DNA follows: TGTGCCAGCAGCTTAAATGTGGTGGAGACCCAGTACTTC.

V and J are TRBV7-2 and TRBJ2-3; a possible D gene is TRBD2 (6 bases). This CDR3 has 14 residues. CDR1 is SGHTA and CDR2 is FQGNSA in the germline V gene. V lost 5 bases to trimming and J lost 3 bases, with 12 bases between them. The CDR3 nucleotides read TGTGCCAGCAGCCCGGACTACGATACAGATACGCAGTATTTT. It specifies CASSPDYDTDTQYF.

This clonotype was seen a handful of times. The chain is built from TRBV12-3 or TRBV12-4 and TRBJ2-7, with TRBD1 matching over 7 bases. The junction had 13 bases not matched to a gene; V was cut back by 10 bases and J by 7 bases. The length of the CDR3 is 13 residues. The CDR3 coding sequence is TGTGCCACCCAACAGGGGCCTACCACGGAGCAGTACTTC. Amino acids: CATQQGPTTEQYF.

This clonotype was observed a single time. CDR3 sequence (DNA): TGTGCCAGCAGCACCCGACCCCCTACAGATACGCAGTATTTT. It specifies CASSTRPPTDTQYF. The rearrangement links TRBV7-2 to TRBJ2-3; no definite D call. The ends were cut back, 5 bases at V and 3 bases at J, with 12 bases in the middle. The CDR3 length is 14 residues. Per germline, CDR1 SGHTA and CDR2 FQGNSA.

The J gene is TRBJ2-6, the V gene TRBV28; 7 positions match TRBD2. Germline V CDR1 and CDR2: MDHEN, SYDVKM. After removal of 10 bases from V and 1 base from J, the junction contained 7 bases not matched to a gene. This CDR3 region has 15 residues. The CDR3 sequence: CAIDSGASGANVLTF. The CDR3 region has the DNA TGTGCCATAGACAGCGGGGCGTCTGGGGCCAACGTCCTGACTTTC. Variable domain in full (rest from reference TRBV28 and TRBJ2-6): DVKVTQSSRYLVKRTGEKVFLECVQDMDHENMFWYRQDPGLGLRLIYFSYDVKMKEKGDIPEGYSVSREKKERFSLILESASTNQTSMYLCAIDSGASGANVLTFGAGSRLTVL.

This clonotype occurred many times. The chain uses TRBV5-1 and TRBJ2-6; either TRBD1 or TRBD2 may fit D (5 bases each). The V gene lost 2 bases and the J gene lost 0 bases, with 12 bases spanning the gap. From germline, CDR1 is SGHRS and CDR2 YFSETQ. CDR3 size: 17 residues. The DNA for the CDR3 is TGCGCCAGCAGCTTTGACCCAGGGAGCTCTGGGGCCAACGTCCTGACTTTC. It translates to CASSFDPGSSGANVLTF.

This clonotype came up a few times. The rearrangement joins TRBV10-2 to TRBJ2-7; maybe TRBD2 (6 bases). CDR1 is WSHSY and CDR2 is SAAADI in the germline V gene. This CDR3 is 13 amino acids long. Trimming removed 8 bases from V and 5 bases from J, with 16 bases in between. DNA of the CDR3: TGCGCCAGCGCCGCCAGGGAGGTCCACGAGCAGTACTTC. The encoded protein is CASAAREVHEQYF.

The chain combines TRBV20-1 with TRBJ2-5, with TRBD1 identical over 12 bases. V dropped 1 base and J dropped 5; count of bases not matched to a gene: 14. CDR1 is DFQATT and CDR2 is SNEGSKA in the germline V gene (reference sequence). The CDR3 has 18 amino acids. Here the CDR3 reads CSARAPIPGQGARETQYF. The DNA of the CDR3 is TGCAGTGCTAGAGCACCGATCCCGGGACAGGGGGCAAGGGAGACCCAGTACTTC.

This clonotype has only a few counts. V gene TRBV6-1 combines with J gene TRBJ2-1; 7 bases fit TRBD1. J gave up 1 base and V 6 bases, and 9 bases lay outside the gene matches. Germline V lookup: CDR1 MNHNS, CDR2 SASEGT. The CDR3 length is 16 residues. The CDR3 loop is CASRDRGRGSYNEQFF. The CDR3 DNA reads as TGTGCCAGCAGGGACCGTGGCAGGGGGTCCTACAATGAGCAGTTCTTC.

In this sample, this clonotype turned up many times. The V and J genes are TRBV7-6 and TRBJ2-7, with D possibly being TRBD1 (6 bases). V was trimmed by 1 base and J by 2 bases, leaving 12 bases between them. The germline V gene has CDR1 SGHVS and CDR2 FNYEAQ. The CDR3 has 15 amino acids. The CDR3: CASSLDTGFPYEQYF. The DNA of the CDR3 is TGTGCCAGCAGCTTAGATACAGGGTTCCCCTACGAGCAGTACTTC.

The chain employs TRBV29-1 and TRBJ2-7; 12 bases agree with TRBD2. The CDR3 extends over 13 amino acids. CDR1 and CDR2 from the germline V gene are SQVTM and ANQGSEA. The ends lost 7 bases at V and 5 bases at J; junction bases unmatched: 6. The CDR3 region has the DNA TGCAGCGCTACTAGCGGGGGGCCCCACGAGCAGTACTTC. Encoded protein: CSATSGGPHEQYF.

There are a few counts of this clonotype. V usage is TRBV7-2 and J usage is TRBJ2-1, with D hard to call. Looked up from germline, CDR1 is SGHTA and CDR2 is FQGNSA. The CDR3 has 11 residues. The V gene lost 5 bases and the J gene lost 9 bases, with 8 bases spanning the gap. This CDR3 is CASSARSEQFF. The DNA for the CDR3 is TGTGCCAGCAGCGCTAGAAGTGAGCAGTTCTTC.

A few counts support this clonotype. The CDR3 region has the DNA TGTGCCAGCAACTCCAGAGGGGGCATCGGCTTTGGCGAGCAGTACTTC. Protein product: CASNSRGGIGFGEQYF. The chain joins TRBV28 to TRBJ2-7, with TRBD1 identical over 7 bases. The ends lost 7 bases at V and 6 bases at J; junction bases unmatched: 18. Germline-derived CDR1 and CDR2 are MDHEN and SYDVKM. The CDR3 consists of 16 residues.

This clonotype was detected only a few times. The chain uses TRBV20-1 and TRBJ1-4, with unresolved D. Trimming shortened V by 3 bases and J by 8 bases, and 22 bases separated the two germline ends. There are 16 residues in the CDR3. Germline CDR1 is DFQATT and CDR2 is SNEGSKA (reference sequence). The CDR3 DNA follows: TGCAGTGCTAGCGAAGAGGGTCCGAGGGCTGGGGAAAAACTGTTTTTT. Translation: CSASEEGPRAGEKLFF.

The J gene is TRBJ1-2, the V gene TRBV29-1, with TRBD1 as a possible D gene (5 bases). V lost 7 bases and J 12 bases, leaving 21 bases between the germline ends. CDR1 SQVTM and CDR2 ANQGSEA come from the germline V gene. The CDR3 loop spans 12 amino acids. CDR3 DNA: TGCAGCGCGGTACTGACTGGGGCGCGGGACACCTTC. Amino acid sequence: CSAVLTGARDTF.

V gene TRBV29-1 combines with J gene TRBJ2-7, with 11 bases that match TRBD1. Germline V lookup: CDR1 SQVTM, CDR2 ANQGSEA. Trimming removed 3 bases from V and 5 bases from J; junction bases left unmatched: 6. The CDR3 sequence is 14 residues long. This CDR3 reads CSVDPGTGGHEQYF. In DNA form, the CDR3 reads TGCAGCGTTGACCCCGGGACAGGGGGTCACGAGCAGTACTTC.

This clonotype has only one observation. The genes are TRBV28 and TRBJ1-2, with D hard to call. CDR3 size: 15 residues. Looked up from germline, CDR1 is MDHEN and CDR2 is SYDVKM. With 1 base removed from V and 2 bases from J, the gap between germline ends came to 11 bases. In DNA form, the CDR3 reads TGTGCCAGCAGTTTATTGGAGATGCCCAACTATGGCTACACCTTC. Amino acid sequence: CASSLLEMPNYGYTF.

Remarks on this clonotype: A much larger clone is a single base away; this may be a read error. CDR3 residues: CSVDRGNERYF. CDR3 in DNA: TGCAGCGTTGACAGGGGCAACGAGCGGTACTTC. The rearrangement uses TRBV29-1 and TRBJ2-7; D is possibly TRBD1 (6 bases). Germline loops: CDR1 SQVTM, CDR2 ANQGSEA. The CDR3 extends over 11 amino acids.

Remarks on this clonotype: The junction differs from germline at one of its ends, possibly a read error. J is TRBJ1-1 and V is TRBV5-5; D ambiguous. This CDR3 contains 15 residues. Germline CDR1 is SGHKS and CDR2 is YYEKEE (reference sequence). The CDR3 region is CAGSLSGDGYTEAFF. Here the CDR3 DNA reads TGTGCCGGCAGCTTGTCTGGGGATGGTTACACTGAAGCTTTCTTT.

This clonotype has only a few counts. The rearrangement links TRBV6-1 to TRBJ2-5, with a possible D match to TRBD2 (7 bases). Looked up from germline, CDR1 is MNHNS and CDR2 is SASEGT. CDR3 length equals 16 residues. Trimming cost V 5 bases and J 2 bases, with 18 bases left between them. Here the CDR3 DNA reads TGTGCCAGCAGTTTTCTGACGGGGGGCCGTCAAGAGACCCAGTACTTC. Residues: CASSFLTGGRQETQYF.

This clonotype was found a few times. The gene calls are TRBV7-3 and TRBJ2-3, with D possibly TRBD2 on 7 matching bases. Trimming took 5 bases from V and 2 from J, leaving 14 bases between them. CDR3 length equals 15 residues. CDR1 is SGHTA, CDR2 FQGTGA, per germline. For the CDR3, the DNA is TGTGCCAGCAGCCGAAGGGGGGGAACCACAGATACGCAGTATTTT. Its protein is CASSRRGGTTDTQYF.

CDR3 sequence: CASSFSSGAYNEQFF. CDR3 sequence (DNA): TGCGCCAGCAGCTTCTCTAGCGGGGCTTACAATGAGCAGTTCTTC. The rearrangement uses TRBV5-1 and TRBJ2-1; TRBD2 matches 9 bases. This CDR3 is built from 15 residues. Germline CDR1 and CDR2: SGHRS and YFSETQ. J was trimmed by 4 bases and V by 2 bases; bases with no gene match: 4.

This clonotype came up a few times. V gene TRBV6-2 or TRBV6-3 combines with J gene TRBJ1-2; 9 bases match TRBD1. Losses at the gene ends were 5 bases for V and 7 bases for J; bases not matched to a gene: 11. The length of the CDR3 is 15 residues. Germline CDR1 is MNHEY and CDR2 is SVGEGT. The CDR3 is CASSTYPQGAGGYTF. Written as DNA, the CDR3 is TGTGCCAGCAGTACGTACCCACAGGGGGCCGGTGGCTACACCTTC.

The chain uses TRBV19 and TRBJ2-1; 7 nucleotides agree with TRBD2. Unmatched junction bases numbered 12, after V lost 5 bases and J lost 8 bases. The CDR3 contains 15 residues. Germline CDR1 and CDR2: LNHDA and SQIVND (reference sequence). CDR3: CASSHTGTTTDEQFF. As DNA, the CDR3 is TGTGCCAGTAGTCACACCGGGACTACCACGGATGAGCAGTTCTTC.

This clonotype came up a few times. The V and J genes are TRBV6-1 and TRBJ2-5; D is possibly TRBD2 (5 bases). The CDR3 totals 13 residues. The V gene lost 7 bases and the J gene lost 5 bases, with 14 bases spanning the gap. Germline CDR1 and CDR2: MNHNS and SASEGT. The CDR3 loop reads CASTETWEETQYF. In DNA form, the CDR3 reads TGTGCCAGCACCGAAACCTGGGAGGAGACCCAGTACTTC.